One and the same sample provided the 15 T cell receptor beta chains below, sequenced in a study of response to subunit inactivated influenza vaccine. MiXCR was run by TCRdb on the RT-PCR reads, yielding one entry per CDR3 protein. The table shows hundreds of thousands of distinct CDR3 sequences, with 14% occurring only once. The sequenced sample was PBMCs from blood, obtained 14 to 15 days before vaccination. These receptors all come from a man aged 50-59 years who received an inactivated influenza vaccine.

V and J are TRBV4-1 and TRBJ2-2; 12 nucleotides align to TRBD1. This CDR3 spans 17 amino acids. After removal of 3 bases from V and 4 bases from J, the junction contained 6 bases not matched to a gene. The germline gives CDR1 MGHRA, CDR2 YSYEKL. For the CDR3, the DNA is TGCGCCAGCAGCCAGCACCCGGGACAGGGGGCCACCGGGGAGCTGTTTTTT. Protein product: CASSQHPGQGATGELFF.

This rearrangement joins TRBV21-1 to TRBJ2-2; the table calls TRBD2, which could not be checked here. TRBV21-1 is reported as a pseudogene. The CDR3 runs to 18 residues. The DNA of the CDR3 is TGTGCCAGCAGCAAAGTCGAAGGGGGACTAGCGGTCACCGGGGAGCTGTTTTTT. Its translation is CASSKVEGGLAVTGELFF.

This clonotype was detected only a few times. The rearrangement uses TRBV11-2 and TRBJ2-7; TRBD2 matches 10 bases. V trimming: 2 bases; J trimming: 4 bases; junction bases outside the gene matches: 5. Germline CDR1 reads SGHAT; CDR2 reads FQNNGV. The length of the CDR3 is 15 residues. CDR3 region: CASSLPLAGRYEQYF. The CDR3 DNA reads TGTGCCAGCAGCTTACCACTAGCGGGACGTTACGAGCAGTACTTC.

This clonotype was recorded a few times. The rearrangement links TRBV7-8 to TRBJ2-5; 9 nucleotides match TRBD2. This CDR3 has 16 residues. The ends lost 5 bases at V and 1 base at J; junction bases unmatched: 8. The germline V gene has CDR1 SGHVS and CDR2 FQNEAQ. DNA of the CDR3: TGTGCCAGCAGCCGATCCGCGGGGGGGCCCCAAGAGACCCAGTACTTC. Translation gives CASSRSAGGPQETQYF.

This clonotype was seen more than once but under ten times. The genes are TRBV19 and TRBJ1-1; D unclear. The length of the CDR3 is 15 residues. CDR1 and CDR2 (germline): LNHDA, SQIVND (reference sequence). The germline V and J ends were trimmed by 3 bases and 3 bases, with 14 bases remaining between them. CDR3 nucleotides: TGTGCCAGTAGTATTTGGCCACTTCGGGACACTGAAGCTTTCTTT. Translation: CASSIWPLRDTEAFF.

This clonotype was recorded at least ten times. J is TRBJ2-1 and V is TRBV5-1; the D gene is possibly TRBD1 (5 bases). Per the germline V gene, CDR1 is SGHRS and CDR2 is YFSETQ. The CDR3 is 15 residues long. Deletions cut 0 bases from V and 0 bases from J, with 7 bases between. The CDR3 coding sequence is TGCGCCAGCAGCTTGGAGGGGAACTCCTACAATGAGCAGTTCTTC. Protein product: CASSLEGNSYNEQFF.

This clonotype was seen ten or more times. In DNA form, the CDR3 reads TGTGCCAGCAGTTTAGGGGCGGTTCTTGGCCTCGGAAACACCATATATTTT. It is translated as CASSLGAVLGLGNTIYF. This sequence joins TRBV12-3 or TRBV12-4 and TRBJ1-3; D remains unclear. V was clipped by 1 base and J by 4 bases, with 17 bases between them. This CDR3 region has 17 residues.

At least ten counts were recorded for this clonotype. This chain connects TRBV5-1 to TRBJ2-1, with 9 bases matching TRBD1. From germline, CDR1 is SGHRS and CDR2 YFSETQ. The junction had 7 bases not matched to a gene; V was cut back by 0 bases and J by 6 bases. The CDR3 is 16 amino acids. This chain's CDR3 is CASSLDAGQGRNEQFF. CDR3 coding DNA: TGCGCCAGCAGCTTGGATGCGGGACAGGGTCGCAATGAGCAGTTCTTC.

The chain has TRBV20-1 and TRBJ2-7; no firm D call. Germline V gene lookup returns CDR1 DFQATT and CDR2 SNEGSKA (reference sequence). The CDR3 loop spans 13 amino acids. V lost 0 bases to trimming and J lost 6 bases, with 12 bases between them. The CDR3 is CSARDIQQGEQYF. DNA of the CDR3: TGCAGTGCTAGAGATATACAGCAAGGCGAGCAGTACTTC.

This clonotype was seen a few times. This chain uses TRBV4-3 with TRBJ2-7, with 13 bases aligning to TRBD2. Germline loops: CDR1 LGHNA, CDR2 YSLEER. V trimming: 4 bases; J trimming: 2 bases; junction bases outside the gene matches: 5. The CDR3 is 16 residues long. This chain's CDR3 is CASSPGTSGTTYEQYF. CDR3 in DNA: TGCGCCAGCAGCCCCGGGACTAGCGGGACTACCTACGAGCAGTACTTC.

The chain couples TRBV6-2 or TRBV6-3 to TRBJ2-2, with a possible D match to TRBD1 (5 bases). The CDR3 extends over 14 amino acids. The V gene lost 1 base and the J gene lost 6 bases, with 9 bases spanning the gap. Per the germline V gene, CDR1 is MNHEY and CDR2 is SVGEGT. The CDR3 region is CASSYYQGPGELFF. CDR3 DNA: TGTGCCAGCAGTTACTACCAGGGCCCCGGGGAGCTGTTTTTT.

There are many counts of this clonotype. The V call is TRBV10-3, the J call TRBJ2-1; D uncertain. V dropped 3 bases and J dropped 5 bases, with 2 bases sitting between them. Per the germline V gene, CDR1 is ENHRY and CDR2 is SYGVKD. This CDR3 region has 11 residues. The CDR3 DNA is TGTGCCATCAGTGAAGACAATGAGCAGTTCTTC. Residues: CAISEDNEQFF.

The chain carries TRBV30 and TRBJ2-1, with 8 bases identical to TRBD2. This CDR3 has 16 residues. V lost 0 bases and J lost 8; bases outside the gene matches: 12. Germline V gives CDR1 GTSNPN, CDR2 SVGIG (reference sequence). CDR3 protein: CAWSVNGLAGRDEQFF. In DNA form, the CDR3 reads TGTGCCTGGAGTGTAAACGGGCTAGCGGGTCGGGATGAGCAGTTCTTC.

This clonotype was seen a few times. The chain recombines TRBV12-3 or TRBV12-4 with TRBJ1-1, with D perhaps matching TRBD1 (6 bases). CDR3 length: 17 amino acids. Trimming stripped 5 bases from V and 2 bases from J, with 21 bases between. The CDR3 spells CASSPPGTPGVNTEAFF. As DNA, the CDR3 is TGTGCCAGCAGTCCCCCGGGGACACCGGGGGTCAACACTGAAGCTTTCTTT.

In this sample, this clonotype turned up a few times. The chain links TRBV7-2 to TRBJ1-4, with unresolved D. The CDR3 has 16 amino acids. Germline lookup yields CDR1 SGHTA and CDR2 FQGNSA. Trimming removed 5 bases at V and 5 bases at J, with 18 bases between. This CDR3 reads CASSPRVGVGNEKLFF. Written as DNA, the CDR3 is TGTGCCAGCAGCCCTAGAGTCGGGGTTGGGAATGAAAAACTGTTTTTT.